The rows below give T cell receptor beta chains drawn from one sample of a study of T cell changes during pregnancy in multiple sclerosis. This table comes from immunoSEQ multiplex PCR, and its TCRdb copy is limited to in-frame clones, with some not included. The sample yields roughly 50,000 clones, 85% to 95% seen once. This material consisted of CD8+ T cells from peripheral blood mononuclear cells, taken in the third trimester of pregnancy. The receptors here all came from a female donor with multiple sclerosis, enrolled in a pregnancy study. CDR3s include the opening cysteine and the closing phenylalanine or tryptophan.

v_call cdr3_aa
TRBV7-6 CASSSGTGESAMNTEAFF
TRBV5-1 CASSPSWDTTSYEQYF
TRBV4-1 CASCGLLGGAKETQYF
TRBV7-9 CASSLDGNYGYTF
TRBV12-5 CASGPRSSLGQPSSYNEQFF
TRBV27 CASSLDSTNTGELFF
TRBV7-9 CASSLAYGQVLYEQYF
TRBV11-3 CASSYYKNTEAFF
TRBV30 CAWFTGTGKETQYF
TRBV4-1 CASSQRDGTWDTQYF
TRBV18 CASSPPGGQNTIYF